This TCR beta chain was retrieved from a study of T-cell memory formation after mild COVID-19. CDR3 length: 14 residues. Trimming took 11 bases from V and 4 from J, leaving 17 bases between them. Findings and caveats of the study: Specificity for SARS-CoV-2 was not confirmed among the second-wave clones peaking on day 37. The finding that pre-infection memory included some responding clones suggested that cross-reactive memory joined.

For this clonotype: The antigen remains undetermined.

TCRdb fed the 5' RACE reads into MiXCR, producing one record per CDR3 protein. The sample contains some 280,000 distinct CDR3 sequences, 15% to 20% of which appear only once. Sequencing was performed on PBMCs or a T cell subset sorted from them (not recorded which). The rearrangement links TRBV23-1 to TRBJ2-2; a weak D match, TRBD2 (7 bases). TRBV23-1 is classed as an ORF, of uncertain function. The source is a man between 18 and 35 years old who had mild COVID-19 (a few samples of this study predate the infection). Cell type and time point are not known. DNA of the CDR3: TGCGCCTGTCTTAGGGGGGGCATCACCGGGGAGCTGTTTTTT. Protein sequence: CACLRGGITGELFF.